These T cell receptor beta chains were read from a single sample in a study of OX40 agonist ivuxolimab in advanced cancers. TCRdb's table, derived via immunoSEQ multiplex PCR, lists solely in-frame clones and lacks some. The table records over 35,000 clones, around 87% of them present only once. The material sequenced was CD4+ or CD8+ T cells sorted from blood, taken in a trial of the OX40 agonist ivuxolimab. The receptors come from an adult with an advanced solid tumor such as melanoma, head and neck, liver or kidney cancer. The CDR3 runs from the conserved cysteine through the conserved F or W. A D gene is named only where the DNA matches it firmly. The size field is filled for only some rows; it gives once, few, many or a size class.

d_call	clone_size	v_call	j_call	cdr3_nt	cdr3_aa
TRBD2	-	TRBV19	TRBJ2-6	TGTGCCAGTAAGGGACTAGCGGGAATATCTGGGGCCAACGTCCTGACTTTC	CASKGLAGISGANVLTF
-	once	TRBV5-4	TRBJ1-2	TGTGCCAGCAGCTTGTTGACAACTAACTATGGCTACACCTTC	CASSLLTTNYGYTF
TRBD2	-	TRBV5-1	TRBJ2-3	TGCGCCAGCAGCAGCGGGACTCACACAGATACGCAGTATTTT	CASSSGTHTDTQYF
-	-	TRBV11-2	TRBJ1-4	TGTGCCAGCAGCCCCTCAGGTGCAACTAATGAAAAACTGTTTTTT	CASSPSGATNEKLFF
-	-	TRBV5-4	TRBJ1-6	TGTGCCAGCAGCCAGGGATACGGGATCCCTGGGCCCCTCCACTTT	CASSQGYGIPGPLHF
-	-	TRBV5-4	TRBJ1-2	TGTGCCAGCAGCCCAGGGACGGATGGACGTGGCTACACCTTC	CASSPGTDGRGYTF
-	-	TRBV19	TRBJ1-4	TGTGCCAGTAGTATAAAGGTGAACGAAAAACTGTTTTTT	CASSIKVNEKLFF
-	-	TRBV6-1	TRBJ1-4	TGTGCCAGCAGTGGGGGAGGGGTTTTAGATGAAAAACTGTTTTTT	CASSGGGVLDEKLFF
-	-	TRBV7-9	TRBJ1-1	TGTGCCAGCAGCTTCCTCACGGGGGCGGGGCCAACTTTCTTT	CASSFLTGAGPTFF
-	-	TRBV2	TRBJ2-6	TGTGCCAGCAGCGCTGACATGCAGGAAAGCTCTGGGGCCAACGTCCTGACTTTC	CASSADMQESSGANVLTF
-	-	TRBV14	TRBJ2-5	TGTGCCAGCAGCCCCGAACCGGGGGGCTTGGAGACCCAGTACTTC	CASSPEPGGLETQYF
-	-	TRBV11-2	TRBJ1-5	TGTGCCAGCAGCTTAGATGGTAGCAATCAGCCCCAGCATTTT	CASSLDGSNQPQHF
-	-	TRBV6-5	TRBJ2-5	TGTGCCAGCAGTTACTCCCTATCCGTCCGGACCCAGTACTTC	CASSYSLSVRTQYF
-	-	TRBV28	TRBJ2-5	TGTGCCAGCGAAGGGTCAGAAGAGACCCAGTACTTC	CASEGSEETQYF
-	-	TRBV28	TRBJ1-2	TGTGCCAGCAGTTTTGAGGAGTATGGCTACACCTTC	CASSFEEYGYTF
TRBD1	few	TRBV9	TRBJ1-1	TGTGCCAGCAGCGTCGGGACAGGCACTGAAGCTTTCTTT	CASSVGTGTEAFF
TRBD1	-	TRBV6-1	TRBJ1-5	TGTGCCAGCAGCCCGGGGGACAGGGGGAATCAGCCCCAGCATTTT	CASSPGDRGNQPQHF
-	-	TRBV6-1	TRBJ1-2	TGTGCCAGCAGTCAGTTAGCTAACTATGGCTACACCTTC	CASSQLANYGYTF
TRBD2	-	TRBV19	TRBJ2-1	TGTGCCAGTAGTGCCGGGACTAGCGGGCATCTTAGCTCCTACAATGAGCAGTTCTTC	CASSAGTSGHLSSYNEQFF
-	-	TRBV7-2	TRBJ1-4	TGTGCCAGCAGCTTAGGGGGGAGGAGTGAAAAACTGTTTTTT	CASSLGGRSEKLFF
TRBD1	few	TRBV19	TRBJ2-2	TGTGCCAGTAGGAGGCGAGGACAGGGGGTCGGTACCGGGGAGCTGTTTTTT	CASRRRGQGVGTGELFF
-	few	TRBV6-1	TRBJ2-7	TGTGCCAGCAGTGAAGCGACAGCCTACGAGCAGTACTTC	CASSEATAYEQYF
-	-	TRBV5-1	TRBJ2-7	TGCGCCAGCAGCTTGGTTGCCTCGGGGCCTGGGAGCGAGCAGTACTTC	CASSLVASGPGSEQYF
-	-	TRBV28	TRBJ1-1	TGTGCCAGCAGTCCCCCCACCCCTCCCACTGAAGCTTTCTTT	CASSPPTPPTEAFF
TRBD1	-	TRBV25-1	TRBJ2-2	TGTGCCAGCAGTCCATGGGAGGGACAGGGTAACACCGGGGAGCTGTTTTTT	CASSPWEGQGNTGELFF
-	-	TRBV10-3	TRBJ1-4	TGTGCCATCAGTGAGGCCGGGCGGAGTGAAAAACTGTTTTTT	CAISEAGRSEKLFF
-	-	TRBV7-9	TRBJ2-7	TGTGCCAGCAGCTCCCGGGACACCAAGTACGAGCAGTACTTC	CASSSRDTKYEQYF
TRBD1	once	TRBV6-1	TRBJ1-2	TGTGCCAGCAGTGGAACCGGGACAGGGAACGTTAACTATGGCTACACCTTC	CASSGTGTGNVNYGYTF
TRBD2	-	TRBV7-9	TRBJ2-1	TGTGCCAGCTCCGGGGCTAGCGGGATTCGTTTCCCCTACAATGAGCAGTTCTTC	CASSGASGIRFPYNEQFF
-	-	TRBV18	TRBJ2-6	TGTGCCAGCTCACCTCCGTGGTCTGGGGCCAACGTCCTGACTTTC	CASSPPWSGANVLTF
-	-	TRBV5-1	TRBJ2-1	TGCGCCAGCAGCATAGACTCCTACAATGAGCAGTTCTTC	CASSIDSYNEQFF
-	few	TRBV6-4	TRBJ1-2	TGTGCCAGCAGTCAGCAGGGTTATGGCTACACCTTC	CASSQQGYGYTF
TRBD1	-	TRBV25-1	TRBJ1-5	TGTGCCAGCAGCCTGACAGGGGATCAGCCCCAGCATTTT	CASSLTGDQPQHF
-	-	TRBV7-2	TRBJ1-1	TGTGCCAGCAACTATTACGAGGGAGAGGGGGACACTGAAGCTTTCTTT	CASNYYEGEGDTEAFF
-	once	TRBV9	TRBJ2-3	TGTGCCAGCAGCCTTCTGGGAACAGATACGCAGTATTTT	CASSLLGTDTQYF
TRBD1	-	TRBV6-1	TRBJ2-3	TGTGCCAGCAGTGAAGCTTATGGGACAGGGTTTGATACGCAGTATTTT	CASSEAYGTGFDTQYF
-	-	TRBV6-1	TRBJ2-7	TGTGCCAGCAGTTACGCGCGGGAGCAGTACTTC	CASSYAREQYF
TRBD1	-	TRBV5-6	TRBJ1-6	TGTGCCAGCAGCCCTACAGGGGAGGGGAATTCACCCCTCCACTTT	CASSPTGEGNSPLHF
TRBD1	-	TRBV5-1	TRBJ1-5	TGCGCCAGCAGCTTGTTAGGGGGCCGTGACCCCCAGCATTTT	CASSLLGGRDPQHF
-	few	TRBV6-1	TRBJ1-5	TGTGCCAGCAGTCTACAAGACAGCAATCAGCCCCAGCATTTT	CASSLQDSNQPQHF
-	-	TRBV7-9	TRBJ2-1	TGTGCCAGCAGCCCCAGGACGGGCTCCTACAATGAGCAGTTCTTC	CASSPRTGSYNEQFF
-	-	TRBV5-4	TRBJ1-1	TGTGCCAGCAGCACTGTTGGGGTGGACACTGAAGCTTTCTTT	CASSTVGVDTEAFF
-	-	TRBV29-1	TRBJ1-5	TGCAGCGCCCAGGACGGGAATCAGCCCCAGCATTTT	CSAQDGNQPQHF
TRBD1	once	TRBV9	TRBJ1-4	TGTGCCAGCAGCGTCGGGACAGGGTCGGTGTTCGCAACTAATGAAAAACTGTTTTTT	CASSVGTGSVFATNEKLFF
-	-	TRBV5-4	TRBJ1-2	TGTGCCAGCAGCTTAGAGGAGGGATTGGGCTACACCTTC	CASSLEEGLGYTF